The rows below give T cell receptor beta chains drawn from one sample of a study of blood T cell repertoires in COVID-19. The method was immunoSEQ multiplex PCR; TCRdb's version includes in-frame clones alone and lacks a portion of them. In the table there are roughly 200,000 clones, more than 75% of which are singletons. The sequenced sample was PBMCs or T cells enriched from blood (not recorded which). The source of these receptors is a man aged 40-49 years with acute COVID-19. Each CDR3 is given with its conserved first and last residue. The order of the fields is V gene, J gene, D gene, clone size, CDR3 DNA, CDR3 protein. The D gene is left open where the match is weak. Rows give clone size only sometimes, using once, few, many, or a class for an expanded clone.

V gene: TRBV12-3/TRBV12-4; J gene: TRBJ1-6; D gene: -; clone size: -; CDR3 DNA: TGTGCCAGCAGTTTAATGGAGAATTCACCCCTCCACTTT; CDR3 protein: CASSLMENSPLHF
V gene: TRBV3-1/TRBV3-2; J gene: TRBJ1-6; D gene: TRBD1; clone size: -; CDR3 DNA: TGTGCCAGCAGCCCCCGACAGGGGAATCGTAATTCACCCCTCCACTTT; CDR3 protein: CASSPRQGNRNSPLHF
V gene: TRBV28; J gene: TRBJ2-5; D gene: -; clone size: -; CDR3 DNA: TGTGCCAGCCGTACTTCGGGAGCGGAGACCCAGTACTTC; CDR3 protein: CASRTSGAETQYF
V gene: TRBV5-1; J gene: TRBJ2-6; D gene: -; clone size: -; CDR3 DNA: TGCGCCAGCAGTTCCGAAGCGGGTTCGGGGGCCAACGTCCTGACTTTC; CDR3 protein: CASSSEAGSGANVLTF
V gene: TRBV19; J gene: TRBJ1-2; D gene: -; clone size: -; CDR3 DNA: TGTGCCAGTAGAGGTACAGGCGACCTCTATGGCTACACCTTC; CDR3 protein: CASRGTGDLYGYTF
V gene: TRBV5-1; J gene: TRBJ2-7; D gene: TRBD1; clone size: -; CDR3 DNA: TGCGCCAGCAGCTTGGCCAGCCGGGACAGGGGCAACGAGCAGTACTTC; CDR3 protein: CASSLASRDRGNEQYF
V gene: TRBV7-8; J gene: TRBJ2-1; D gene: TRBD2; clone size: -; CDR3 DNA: TGTGCCAGCAGCTTACTAGCGGGAGTGAACGAGCAGTTCTTC; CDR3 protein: CASSLLAGVNEQFF
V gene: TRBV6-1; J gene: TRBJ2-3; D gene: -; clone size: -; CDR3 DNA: TGTGCCAGCAGTGAACGGTATCTAGCTACAGATACGCAGTATTTT; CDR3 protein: CASSERYLATDTQYF
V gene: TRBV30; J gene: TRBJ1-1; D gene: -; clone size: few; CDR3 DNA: TGTGCCTGGAGTGTACGATCCATGGGCCCCCGAAGGGGCACTGAAGCTTTCTTT; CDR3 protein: CAWSVRSMGPRRGTEAFF
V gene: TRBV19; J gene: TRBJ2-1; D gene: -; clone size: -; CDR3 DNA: TGTGCCAGTAGCAACTATGGGAATGAGCAGTTCTTC; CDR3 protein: CASSNYGNEQFF
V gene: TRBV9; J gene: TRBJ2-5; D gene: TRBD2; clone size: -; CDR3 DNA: TGTGCCAGCAGCGTAAGGACTAGCGGGCCAGAGACCCAGTACTTC; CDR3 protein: CASSVRTSGPETQYF
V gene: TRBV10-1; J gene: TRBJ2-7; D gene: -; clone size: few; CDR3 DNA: TGCGCCAGCAGTGAAGGAAGCGGACAGTACTACGAGCAGTACTTC; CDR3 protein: CASSEGSGQYYEQYF
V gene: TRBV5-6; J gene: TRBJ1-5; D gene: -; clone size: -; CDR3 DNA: TGTGCCAGCAGGGATAGGGGATCGGGTCAGCCCCAGCATTTT; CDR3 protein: CASRDRGSGQPQHF
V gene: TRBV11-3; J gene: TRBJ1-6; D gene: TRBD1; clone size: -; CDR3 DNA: TGTGCCAGCAGCTTAGCGCCGGGCAGGGGGAATTCACCCCTCCACTTT; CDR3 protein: CASSLAPGRGNSPLHF
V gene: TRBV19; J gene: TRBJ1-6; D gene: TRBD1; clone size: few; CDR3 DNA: TGTGCCAGTAGTCCGTCGGGACAGCCCGGGTCACCCCTCCACTTT; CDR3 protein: CASSPSGQPGSPLHF
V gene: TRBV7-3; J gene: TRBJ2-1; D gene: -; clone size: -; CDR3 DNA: TGTGCCAGCAGCTTAACCCCGGGACACCCGACCCCCGACAATGAGCAGTTCTTC; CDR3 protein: CASSLTPGHPTPDNEQFF
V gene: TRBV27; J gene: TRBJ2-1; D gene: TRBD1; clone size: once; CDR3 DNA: TGTGCCAGCAGTCTATACAGGGGAGATGAGCAGTTCTTC; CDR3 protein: CASSLYRGDEQFF
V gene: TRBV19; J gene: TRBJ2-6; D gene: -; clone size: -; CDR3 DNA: TGTGCCAGTAGTATAGATCGGGGTTTTGGGGCCAACGTCCTGACTTTC; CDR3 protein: CASSIDRGFGANVLTF
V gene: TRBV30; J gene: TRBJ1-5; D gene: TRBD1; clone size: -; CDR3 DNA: TGTGCCTGGAGTGTACAGGGGCAGCCCCAGCATTTT; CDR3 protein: CAWSVQGQPQHF
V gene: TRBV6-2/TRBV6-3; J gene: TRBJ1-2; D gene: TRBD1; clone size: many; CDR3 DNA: TGTGCCAGCAGTCTCCGGCCAACAGGGGCCGGCTATGGCTACACCTTC; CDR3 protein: CASSLRPTGAGYGYTF
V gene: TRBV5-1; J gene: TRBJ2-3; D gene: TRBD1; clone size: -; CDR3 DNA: TGCGCCAGCAGCTTGGGGCCCCTGACAGGGGGTAGTACAGATACGCAGTATTTT; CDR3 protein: CASSLGPLTGGSTDTQYF
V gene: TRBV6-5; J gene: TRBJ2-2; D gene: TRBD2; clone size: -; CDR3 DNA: TGTGCCAGCAGTTCAGCGGGAGCTGAGGGCGGGGAGCTGTTTTTT; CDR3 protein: CASSSAGAEGGELFF
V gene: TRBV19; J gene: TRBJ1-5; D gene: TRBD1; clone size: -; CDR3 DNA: TGTGCCAGTAGTCACCGACAGGGGGCTTTAAGCAATCAGCCCCAGCATTTT; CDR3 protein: CASSHRQGALSNQPQHF
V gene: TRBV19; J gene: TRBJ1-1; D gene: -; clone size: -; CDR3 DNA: TGTGCCAGTAATAATGGAGTGAACACTGAAGCTTTCTTT; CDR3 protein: CASNNGVNTEAFF